Following are 10 T cell receptor beta chains from one sample sequenced in a study of shared clonotypes between healthy human individuals. TCRdb keeps only in-frame clones here, not all; method: immunoSEQ multiplex PCR. The data show some 2.4 million clones, with 90% to 95% seen just once and around 0.4% held by the top ten. Sequencing used naive CD4+ T cells from PBMCs. The subset was: CD45RA+ positively selected. Source of these receptors: a man in his late teens or twenties in good health. Some clones in this sample may be carry-over from other donors' samples.

The CDR3: CASRAPGQNYEQYF. CDR3 nucleotide sequence: TGCGCCAGCAGGGCCCCGGGACAGAACTACGAGCAGTACTTC. This chain joins TRBV4-1 and TRBJ2-7, with TRBD1 matching 7 bases. The CDR3 contains 14 residues. With V trimmed by 6 bases and J by 3 bases, 8 bases remained unmatched. Germline V lookup: CDR1 MGHRA, CDR2 YSYEKL.

The V gene is TRBV5-6, the J gene TRBJ1-3; no firm D call. Trimming removed 4 bases from V and 0 bases from J, with 5 bases in between. This CDR3 has 13 amino acids. From germline, CDR1 is SGHDT and CDR2 YYEEEE. The CDR3 loop reads CASSRGSGNTIYF. The CDR3 DNA reads TGTGCCAGCAGCCGCGGCTCTGGAAACACCATATATTTT.

The V call is TRBV5-4, the J call TRBJ2-7; a possible D gene is TRBD1 (5 bases). Germline V gene data show CDR1 as SGHNT and CDR2 as YYREEE (reference sequence). The V and J ends lost 0 bases and 5 bases respectively, with 15 bases between them. The CDR3 is 15 amino acids. CDR3 sequence (DNA): TGTGCCAGCAGCTTGGGGGGCAGACGGTTTGACGAGCAGTACTTC. Encoded protein: CASSLGGRRFDEQYF.

This clone was seen only a few times. This sequence joins TRBV30 and TRBJ1-2; D call uncertain. Trimming removed 2 bases at V and 1 base at J, with 8 bases between. Germline CDR1 reads GTSNPN; CDR2 reads SVGIG (reference sequence). CDR3 length: 13 residues. CDR3 sequence (DNA): TGTGCCTGGAGTCGCTCGTATAACTATGGCTACACCTTC. It specifies CAWSRSYNYGYTF.

This chain links TRBV27 with TRBJ2-1, with D perhaps being TRBD1 or TRBD2 (5 bases each). Germline assignment: CDR1 MNHEY and CDR2 SMNVEV (reference sequence). With 5 bases removed from V and 0 bases from J, the gap between germline ends came to 11 bases. The CDR3 is 15 residues long. The CDR3 here is CASSMTGPSYNEQFF. CDR3 bases: TGTGCCAGCAGTATGACGGGGCCCTCCTACAATGAGCAGTTCTTC.

This clone was observed a single time. V and J are TRBV19 and TRBJ1-5; possibly TRBD1 for D (5 bases). From germline, CDR1 is LNHDA and CDR2 SQIVND (reference sequence). CDR3 length: 16 residues. Trimming took 5 bases from V and 4 from J, leaving 18 bases between them. The CDR3 here is CASSLGGGSLNQPQHF. CDR3 sequence (DNA): TGTGCCAGTAGTCTTGGGGGGGGGTCACTTAATCAGCCCCAGCATTTT.

J is TRBJ2-3 and V is TRBV7-2, with 13 bases lining up with TRBD2. The germline CDR1 and CDR2 sequences are SGHTA and FQGNSA. The CDR3 contains 16 residues. Trimming cost V 6 bases and J 4 bases; bases outside gene matches: 7. The chain's CDR3 is CASRRTSGSPPDTQYF. The CDR3 bases are TGTGCCAGCAGGCGGACTAGCGGGAGCCCTCCAGATACGCAGTATTTT.

The gene calls are TRBV7-3 and TRBJ2-2; 10 bases map to TRBD1. The CDR3 contains 16 residues. V was clipped by 0 bases and J by 6 bases; unmatched bases: 4. CDR1 is SGHTA, CDR2 FQGTGA, per germline. CDR3 protein: CASSLTPGQGPGELFF. The CDR3 DNA reads as TGTGCCAGCAGCTTAACTCCGGGACAGGGGCCCGGGGAGCTGTTTTTT.

The V call is TRBV5-1, the J call TRBJ2-3, with D maybe TRBD1 (6 bases). This CDR3 comprises 16 residues. CDR1 and CDR2 (germline): SGHRS, YFSETQ. V was cut by 0 bases and J by 2 bases, with 13 bases left in between. CDR3 bases: TGCGCCAGCAGCTTGGGTGACAGGCCATACACAGATACGCAGTATTTT. Its translation is CASSLGDRPYTDTQYF.

This chain joins TRBV7-9 and TRBJ1-1, with 9 bases that match TRBD1. In germline, CDR1 is SEHNR, CDR2 FQNEAQ (reference sequence). The length of the CDR3 is 17 residues. J gave up 1 base and V 0 bases, and 6 bases lay outside the gene matches. CDR3 nucleotide sequence: TGTGCCAGCAGCTTAGCGTGGACAGGGGACAAGAACACTGAAGCTTTCTTT. The encoded protein is CASSLAWTGDKNTEAFF.